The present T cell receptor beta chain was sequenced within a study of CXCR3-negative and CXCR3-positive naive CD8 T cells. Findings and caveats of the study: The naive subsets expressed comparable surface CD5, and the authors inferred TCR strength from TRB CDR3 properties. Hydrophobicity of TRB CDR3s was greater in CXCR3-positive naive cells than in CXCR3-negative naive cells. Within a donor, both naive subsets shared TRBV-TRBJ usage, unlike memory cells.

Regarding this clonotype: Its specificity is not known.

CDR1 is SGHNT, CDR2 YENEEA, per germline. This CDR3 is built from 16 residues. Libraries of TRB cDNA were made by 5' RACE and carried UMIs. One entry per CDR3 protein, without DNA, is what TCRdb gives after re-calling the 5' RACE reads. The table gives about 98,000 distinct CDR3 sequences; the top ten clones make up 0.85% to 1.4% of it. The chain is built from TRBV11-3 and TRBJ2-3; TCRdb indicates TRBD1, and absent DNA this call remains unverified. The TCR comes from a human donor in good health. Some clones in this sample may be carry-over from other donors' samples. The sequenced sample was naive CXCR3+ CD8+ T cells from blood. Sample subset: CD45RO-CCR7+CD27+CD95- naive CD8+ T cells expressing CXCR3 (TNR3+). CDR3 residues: CASSLGNGQITDTQYF. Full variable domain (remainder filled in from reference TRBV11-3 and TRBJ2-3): EAGVVQSPRYKIIEKKQPVAFWCNPISGHNTLYWYLQNLGQGPELLIRYENEEAVDDSQLPKDRFSAERLKGVDSTLKIQPAELGDSAVYLCASSLGNGQITDTQYFGPGTRLTVL.